This TCR beta chain originates from a study of PD-1 blockade in mismatch repair-deficient tumors. About the research overall: All were previously treated, progressing patients with about twelve mismatch repair-deficient cancer types.

The method was immunoSEQ multiplex PCR; TCRdb's version includes in-frame clones alone and lacks a portion of them. The sample lists tens of thousands of clones; 78% were seen once. PCR or immunohistochemistry showed mismatch repair deficiency in every enrolled patient. The TCR-sequenced patients were a few responders to pembrolizumab. The sequence was collected from an adult with mismatch repair-deficient cancer. The input for sequencing was peripheral blood, taken 4 weeks after starting pembrolizumab.

CDR3 in amino acids: CASRKKPGGANTEAFF. Written as DNA, the CDR3 is TGTGCCAGTAGGAAGAAACCAGGGGGCGCGAACACTGAAGCTTTCTTT. The rearrangement uses TRBV19 and TRBJ1-1; TRBD1 aligns across 8 bases. The trim removed 6 bases at V and 1 base at J, leaving 10 bases unmatched. The length of the CDR3 is 16 residues. Germline lookup yields CDR1 LNHDA and CDR2 SQIVND (reference sequence).